This T cell receptor (beta chain) was recorded in a study of blood T cell repertoires in COVID-19 (dated by TCRdb to the early 2020s). With respect to the entire study: Samples from collaborators originated in the United States, Italy and Spain and spanned both the acute and convalescent phases of COVID-19. A de-identified subject ID, COVID-19 status, age in years and sex were almost always included in the sample metadata. The dataset comprised deeply sampled blood TCRbeta repertoires from subjects exposed to, actively infected with, or recovered from COVID-19. The prospective study material was composed of cDNA or gDNA derived from T cells, B-cell-depleted T cells, or PBMCs. HLA class I and class II types, where available, came from metadata supplied by the sample provider rather than from assay-based typing. Samples came from the ongoing ImmuneRACE study (first 160 participants) plus 1,254 subjects from 6 global collaborators. The repertoires were released in a freely available public database meant as a resource for research on the immune response to SARS-CoV-2. General findings and caveats noted by the study authors: The quantity of clinical and demographic metadata differed by source and by participant and was supplied without curation.

Regarding this clone: Its antigen is currently not known. The record has no base qualities; no much larger clone is one base away.

V has 6 bases trimmed and J has 7 bases trimmed; junction bases matching no gene number 6. From the cysteine up to the phenylalanine, the CDR3 has a length of 13 residues. Only the CDR3 part of the read is kept: 39 bases, read in frame from the first base. Samples from volunteer blood donors who had recovered from COVID-19 were contributed by a second Seattle source. Whole blood was collected in K2EDTA tubes by collaborating institutions according to the institutions' own protocols. For TCRbeta analysis, collaborators shipped samples in one of three forms: frozen whole blood, isolated PBMCs, or DNA extracted from either of those sample types. TCRbeta CDR3 regions were amplified from genomic DNA by means of the immunoSEQ Assay, a bias-controlled multiplex PCR. Per the authors' processing: Nucleated cell counts per sample were estimated from amplification of reference gene primers within the assay. Sequence reads were collapsed and filtered to measure the absolute abundance of every unique TCRbeta CDR3 rearrangement. For each sample, productive Simpson clonality was calculated as the square root of Simpson's diversity index across productive rearrangements. Entries here come from immuneACCESS through TCRdb and include only in-frame sequences with V and J called. Some clones fail to appear in such tables; in the studies checked, an unresolved V gene covers under half of the shortfall, and the cause of the remainder is unknown. V and J calls and clone size follow that table, whereas D and trimming were derived from the DNA. Counted in this sample were about 280,000 clones; around 85% of them appeared once. 2.1% of the sample goes to the ten largest clones.

The specimen sequenced was peripheral blood. The sequence joins TRBV12-3 or TRBV12-4 to TRBJ2-7, with TRBD2 matching 10 junction bases. The clonotype originates from a woman in her 30s who had recovered from COVID-19. The DNA reads as follows: TGTGCCAGCAGCCAGGGACTAGCGACAGAGCAGTACTTC. Its amino acids are CASSQGLATEQYF.